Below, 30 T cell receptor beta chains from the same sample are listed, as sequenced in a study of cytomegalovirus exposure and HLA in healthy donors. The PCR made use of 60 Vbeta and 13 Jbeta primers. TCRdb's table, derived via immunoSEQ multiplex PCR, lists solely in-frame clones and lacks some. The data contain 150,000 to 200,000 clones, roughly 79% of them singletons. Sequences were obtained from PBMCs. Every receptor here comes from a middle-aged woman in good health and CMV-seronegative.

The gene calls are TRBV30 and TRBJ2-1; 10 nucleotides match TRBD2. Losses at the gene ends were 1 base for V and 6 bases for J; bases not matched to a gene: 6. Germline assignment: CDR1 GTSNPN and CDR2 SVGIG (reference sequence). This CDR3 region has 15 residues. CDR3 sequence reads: CAWSGGTSAFNEQFF. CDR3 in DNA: TGTGCCTGGAGTGGCGGGACTAGCGCTTTCAATGAGCAGTTCTTC.

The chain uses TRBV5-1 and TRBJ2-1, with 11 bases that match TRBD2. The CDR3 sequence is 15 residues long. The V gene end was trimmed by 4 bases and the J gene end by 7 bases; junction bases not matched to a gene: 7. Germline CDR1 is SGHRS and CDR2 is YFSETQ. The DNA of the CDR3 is TGCGCCAGCAGCATCACCTTAGCGGGAGGGAATGAGCAGTTCTTC. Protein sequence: CASSITLAGGNEQFF.

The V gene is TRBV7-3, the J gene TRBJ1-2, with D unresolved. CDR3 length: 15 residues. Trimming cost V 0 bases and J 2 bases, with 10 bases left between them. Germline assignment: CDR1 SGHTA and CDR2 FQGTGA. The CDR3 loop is CASSLTGVPNYGYTF. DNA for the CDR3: TGTGCCAGCAGCTTAACCGGGGTCCCCAACTATGGCTACACCTTC.

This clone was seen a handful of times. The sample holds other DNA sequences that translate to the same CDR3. CDR3 loop: CASSFVGSTQYF. CDR3 nucleotides: TGTGCCAGCAGTTTCGTGGGGAGCACGCAGTATTTT. The V call is TRBV28, the J call TRBJ2-3; D is perhaps TRBD2 (5 bases). The CDR3 extends over 12 amino acids. Germline values: CDR1 MDHEN, CDR2 SYDVKM. The germline V and J ends were trimmed by 3 bases and 9 bases, with 10 bases remaining between them.

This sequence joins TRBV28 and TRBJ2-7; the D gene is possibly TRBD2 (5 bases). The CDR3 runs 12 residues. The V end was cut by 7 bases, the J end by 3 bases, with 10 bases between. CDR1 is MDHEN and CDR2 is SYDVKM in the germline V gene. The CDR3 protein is CASKDGIYEQYF. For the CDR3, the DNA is TGTGCCAGCAAGGACGGGATCTACGAGCAGTACTTC.

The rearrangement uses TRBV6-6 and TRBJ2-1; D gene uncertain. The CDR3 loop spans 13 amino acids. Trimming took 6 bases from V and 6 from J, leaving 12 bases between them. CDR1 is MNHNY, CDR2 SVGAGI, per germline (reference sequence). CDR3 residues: CASRLDFLNEQFF. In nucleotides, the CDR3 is TGTGCCAGCAGACTTGACTTTCTCAATGAGCAGTTCTTC.

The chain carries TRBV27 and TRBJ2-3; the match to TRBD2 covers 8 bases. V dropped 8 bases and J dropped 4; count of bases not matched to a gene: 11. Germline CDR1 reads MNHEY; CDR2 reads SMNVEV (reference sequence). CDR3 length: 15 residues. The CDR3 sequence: CASFSGLGGPDTQYF. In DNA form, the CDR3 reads TGTGCCAGCTTCTCGGGACTAGGGGGACCAGATACGCAGTATTTT.

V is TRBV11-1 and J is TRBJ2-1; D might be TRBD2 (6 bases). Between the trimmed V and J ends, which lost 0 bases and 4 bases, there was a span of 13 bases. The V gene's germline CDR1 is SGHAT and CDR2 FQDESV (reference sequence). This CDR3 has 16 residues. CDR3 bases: TGTGCCAGCAGCTTAGCTGTGGCAGGGACTTACAATGAGCAGTTCTTC. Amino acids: CASSLAVAGTYNEQFF.

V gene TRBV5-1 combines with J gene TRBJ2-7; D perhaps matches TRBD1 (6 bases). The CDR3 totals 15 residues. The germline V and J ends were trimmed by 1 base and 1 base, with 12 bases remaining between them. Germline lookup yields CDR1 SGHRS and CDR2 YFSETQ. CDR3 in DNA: TGCGCCAGCAGCTTGCCGGAGACAGGATCCTACGAGCAGTACTTC. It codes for CASSLPETGSYEQYF. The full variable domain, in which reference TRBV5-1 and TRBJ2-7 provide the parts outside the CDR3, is KAGVTQTPRYLIKTRGQQVTLSCSPISGHRSVSWYQQTPGQGLQFLFEYFSETQRNKGNFPGRFSGRQFSNSRSEMNVSTLELGDSALYLCASSLPETGSYEQYFGPGTRLTVT.

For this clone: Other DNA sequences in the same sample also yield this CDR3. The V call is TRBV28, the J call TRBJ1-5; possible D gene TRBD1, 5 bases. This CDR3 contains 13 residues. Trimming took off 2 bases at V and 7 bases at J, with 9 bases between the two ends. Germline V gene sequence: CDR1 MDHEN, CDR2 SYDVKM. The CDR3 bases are TGTGCCAGCAGTTTAGGGGGGGTACAGCCCCAGCATTTT. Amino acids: CASSLGGVQPQHF.

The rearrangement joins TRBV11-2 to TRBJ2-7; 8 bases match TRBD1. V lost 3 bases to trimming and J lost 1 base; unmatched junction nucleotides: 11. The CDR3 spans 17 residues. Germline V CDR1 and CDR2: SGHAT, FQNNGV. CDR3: CASSLRGDGTGSYEQYF. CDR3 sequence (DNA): TGTGCCAGCAGCTTGAGGGGTGACGGGACAGGATCCTACGAGCAGTACTTC.

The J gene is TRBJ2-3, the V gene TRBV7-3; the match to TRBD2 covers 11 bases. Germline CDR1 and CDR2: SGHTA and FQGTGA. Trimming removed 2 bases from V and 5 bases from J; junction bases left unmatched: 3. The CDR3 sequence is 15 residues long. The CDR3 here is CASSLGGTSGDTQYF. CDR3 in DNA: TGTGCCAGCAGCTTAGGTGGGACTAGCGGAGATACGCAGTATTTT.

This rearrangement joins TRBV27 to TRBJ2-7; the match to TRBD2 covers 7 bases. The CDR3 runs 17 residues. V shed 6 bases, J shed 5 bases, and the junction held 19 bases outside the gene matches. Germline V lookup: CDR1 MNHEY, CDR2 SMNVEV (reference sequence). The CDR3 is CASSWNSGPQSTHEQYF. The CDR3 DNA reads TGTGCCAGCAGCTGGAATAGCGGGCCCCAGAGTACCCACGAGCAGTACTTC.

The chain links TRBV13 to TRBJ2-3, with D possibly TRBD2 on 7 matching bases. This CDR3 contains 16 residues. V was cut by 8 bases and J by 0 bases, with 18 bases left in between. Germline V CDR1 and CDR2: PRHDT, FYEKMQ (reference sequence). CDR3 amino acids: CASSFRGGTSTDTQYF. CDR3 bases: TGTGCCAGCTCCTTTAGGGGGGGAACTAGCACAGATACGCAGTATTTT.

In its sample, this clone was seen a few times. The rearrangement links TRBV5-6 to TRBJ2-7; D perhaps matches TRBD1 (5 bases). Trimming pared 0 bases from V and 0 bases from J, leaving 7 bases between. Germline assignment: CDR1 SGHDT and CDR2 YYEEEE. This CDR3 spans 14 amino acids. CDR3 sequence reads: CASSLAGFSYEQYF. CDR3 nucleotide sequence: TGTGCCAGCAGCTTGGCAGGGTTCTCCTACGAGCAGTACTTC.

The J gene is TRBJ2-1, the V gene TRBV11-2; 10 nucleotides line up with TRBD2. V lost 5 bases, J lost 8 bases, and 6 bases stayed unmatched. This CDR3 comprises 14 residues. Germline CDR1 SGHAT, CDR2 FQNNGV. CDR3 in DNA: TGTGCCAGCAGCGCTAGCGGGAGAAGCCATGAGCAGTTCTTC. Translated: CASSASGRSHEQFF.

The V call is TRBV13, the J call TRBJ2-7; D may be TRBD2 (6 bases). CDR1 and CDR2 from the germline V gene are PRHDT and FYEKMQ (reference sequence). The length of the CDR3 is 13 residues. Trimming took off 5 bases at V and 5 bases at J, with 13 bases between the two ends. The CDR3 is CASSRVGGDEQYF. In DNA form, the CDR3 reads TGTGCCAGCAGCCGCGTGGGAGGTGACGAGCAGTACTTC. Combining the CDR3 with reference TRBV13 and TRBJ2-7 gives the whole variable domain AAGVIQSPRHLIKEKRETATLKCYPIPRHDTVYWYQQGPGQDPQFLISFYEKMQSDKGSIPDRFSAQQFSDYHSELNMSSLELGDSALYFCASSRVGGDEQYFGPGTRLTVT.

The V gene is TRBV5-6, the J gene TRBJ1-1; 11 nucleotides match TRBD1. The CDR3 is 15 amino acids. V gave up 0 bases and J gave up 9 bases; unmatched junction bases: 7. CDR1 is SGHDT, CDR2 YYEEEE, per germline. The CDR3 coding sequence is TGTGCCAGCAGCTTGGTAGGGACAGGGGGTTTTAAAGCTTTCTTT. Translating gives CASSLVGTGGFKAFF.

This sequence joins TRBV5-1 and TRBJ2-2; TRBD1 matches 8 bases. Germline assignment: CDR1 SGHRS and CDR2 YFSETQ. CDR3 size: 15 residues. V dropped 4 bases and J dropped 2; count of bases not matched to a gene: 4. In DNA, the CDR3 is TGCGCCAGCAGCCTGACAGGGGCAAACACCGGGGAGCTGTTTTTT. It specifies CASSLTGANTGELFF.

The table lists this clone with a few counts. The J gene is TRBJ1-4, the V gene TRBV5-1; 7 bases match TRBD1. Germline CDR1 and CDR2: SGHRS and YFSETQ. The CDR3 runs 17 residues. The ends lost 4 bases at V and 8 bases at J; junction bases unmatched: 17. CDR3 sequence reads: CASSQTFSSGTAEKLFF. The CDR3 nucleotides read TGCGCCAGCAGCCAGACCTTTTCTTCCGGGACAGCCGAAAAACTGTTTTTT. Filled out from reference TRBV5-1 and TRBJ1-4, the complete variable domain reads KAGVTQTPRYLIKTRGQQVTLSCSPISGHRSVSWYQQTPGQGLQFLFEYFSETQRNKGNFPGRFSGRQFSNSRSEMNVSTLELGDSALYLCASSQTFSSGTAEKLFFGSGTQLSVL.

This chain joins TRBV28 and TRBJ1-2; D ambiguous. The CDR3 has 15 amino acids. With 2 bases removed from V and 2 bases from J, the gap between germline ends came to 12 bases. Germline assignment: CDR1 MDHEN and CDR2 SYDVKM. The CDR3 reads CASSLPGAGNYGYTF. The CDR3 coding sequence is TGTGCCAGCAGTTTACCGGGAGCCGGCAACTATGGCTACACCTTC.

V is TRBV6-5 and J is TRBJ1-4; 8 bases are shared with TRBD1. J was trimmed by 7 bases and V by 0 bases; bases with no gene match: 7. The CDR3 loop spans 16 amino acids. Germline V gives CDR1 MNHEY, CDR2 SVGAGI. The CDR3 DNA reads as TGTGCCAGCAGTTACTCTGCCAGGGGGCAGACTGAAAAACTGTTTTTT. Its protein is CASSYSARGQTEKLFF.

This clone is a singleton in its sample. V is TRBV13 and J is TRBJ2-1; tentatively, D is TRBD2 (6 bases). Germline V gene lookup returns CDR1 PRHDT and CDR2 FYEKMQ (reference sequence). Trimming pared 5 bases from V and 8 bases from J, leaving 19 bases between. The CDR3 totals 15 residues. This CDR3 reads CASSAAGTGRDEQFF. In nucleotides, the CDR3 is TGTGCCAGCAGCGCCGCCGGGACTGGGCGCGATGAGCAGTTCTTC. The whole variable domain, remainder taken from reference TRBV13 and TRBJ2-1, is AAGVIQSPRHLIKEKRETATLKCYPIPRHDTVYWYQQGPGQDPQFLISFYEKMQSDKGSIPDRFSAQQFSDYHSELNMSSLELGDSALYFCASSAAGTGRDEQFFGPGTRLTVL.

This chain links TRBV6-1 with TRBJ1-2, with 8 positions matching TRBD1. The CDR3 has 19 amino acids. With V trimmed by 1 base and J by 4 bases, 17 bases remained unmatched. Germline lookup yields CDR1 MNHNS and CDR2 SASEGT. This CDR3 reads CASSEGAGRTGPRAYGYTF. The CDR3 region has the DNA TGTGCCAGCAGTGAAGGCGCAGGTCGGACAGGGCCGAGGGCCTATGGCTACACCTTC.

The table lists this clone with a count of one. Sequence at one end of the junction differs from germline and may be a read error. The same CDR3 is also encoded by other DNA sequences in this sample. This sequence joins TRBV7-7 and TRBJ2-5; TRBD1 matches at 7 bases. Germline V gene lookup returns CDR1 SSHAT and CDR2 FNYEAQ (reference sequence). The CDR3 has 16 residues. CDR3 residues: CASSLAAGTAQETQYF. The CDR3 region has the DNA TGTGCTAGCAGTTTAGCTGCCGGGACAGCCCAAGAGACCCAGTACTTC. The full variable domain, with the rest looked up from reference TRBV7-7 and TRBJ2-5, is GAGVSQSPRYKVTKRGQDVTLRCDPISSHATLYWYQQALGQGPEFLTYFNYEAQPDKSGLPSDRFSAERPEGSISTLTIQRTEQRDSAMYRCASSLAAGTAQETQYFGPGTRLLVL.

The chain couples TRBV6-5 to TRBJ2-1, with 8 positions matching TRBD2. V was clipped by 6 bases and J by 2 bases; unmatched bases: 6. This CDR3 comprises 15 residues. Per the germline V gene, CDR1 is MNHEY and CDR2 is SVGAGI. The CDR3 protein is CASRGLAGTYNEQFF. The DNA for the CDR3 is TGTGCCAGCAGGGGCCTAGCGGGTACCTACAATGAGCAGTTCTTC.

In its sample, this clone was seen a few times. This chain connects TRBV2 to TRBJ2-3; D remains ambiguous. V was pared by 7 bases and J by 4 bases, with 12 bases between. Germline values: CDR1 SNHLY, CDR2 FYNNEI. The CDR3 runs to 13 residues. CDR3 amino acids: CASKVGEADTQYF. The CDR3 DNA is TGTGCCAGCAAGGTAGGAGAGGCAGATACGCAGTATTTT.

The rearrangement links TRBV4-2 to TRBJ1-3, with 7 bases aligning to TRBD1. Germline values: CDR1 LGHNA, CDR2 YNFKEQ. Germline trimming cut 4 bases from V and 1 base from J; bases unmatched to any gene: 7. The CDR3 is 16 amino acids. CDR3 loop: CASSLHEGASGNTIYF. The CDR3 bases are TGTGCCAGCAGCCTTCACGAGGGGGCTTCTGGAAACACCATATATTTT.

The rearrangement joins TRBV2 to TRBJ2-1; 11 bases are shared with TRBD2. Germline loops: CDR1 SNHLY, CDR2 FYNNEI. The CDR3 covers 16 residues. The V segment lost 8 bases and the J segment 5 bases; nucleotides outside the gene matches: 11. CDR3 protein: CASYGRTSGFNNEQFF. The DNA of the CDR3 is TGTGCCAGCTACGGTAGGACTAGCGGGTTCAACAATGAGCAGTTCTTC.

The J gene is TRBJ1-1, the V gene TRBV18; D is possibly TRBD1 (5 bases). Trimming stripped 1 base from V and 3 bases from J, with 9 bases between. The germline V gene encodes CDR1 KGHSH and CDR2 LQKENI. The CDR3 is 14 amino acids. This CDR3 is CASSPRGSYTEAFF. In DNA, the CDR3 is TGTGCCAGCTCACCACGGGGCTCCTACACTGAAGCTTTCTTT.